The rows below give T cell receptor beta chains drawn from one sample of a study of T cells in tuberculosis. Profiling relied on immunoSEQ multiplex PCR, and the TCRdb table lists in-frame clones only, not all of them. The data contain 35,000 to 45,000 clones, around 94% of them singletons. Sequenced: PBMCs. All receptors come from a donor aged 10 to 29 with latent tuberculosis or without tuberculosis infection. Some clones in this sample may be carry-over from other donors' samples. CDR3s include the opening cysteine and the closing phenylalanine or tryptophan. A D gene is named only where the DNA matches it firmly. Part of the rows lack a size; the others show once, few, many or a class for expanded clones.

cdr3_aa,cdr3_nt,clone_size,j_call,d_call,v_call
CASHRSNQPQHF,TGTGCCAGCCACAGGAGCAATCAGCCCCAGCATTTT,few,TRBJ1-5,NA,TRBV28
CASSQGPSSYEQYF,TGCGCCAGCAGCCAAGGCCCGAGCTCCTACGAGCAGTACTTC,NA,TRBJ2-7,NA,TRBV4-3
CASSSTGERPPGYGYTF,TGTGCCAGCAGTTCCACAGGGGAGAGGCCCCCCGGCTATGGCTACACCTTC,NA,TRBJ1-2,TRBD1,TRBV28
CAISELRGLIYEQYF,TGTGCCATCAGTGAGTTGCGGGGGCTCATCTACGAGCAGTACTTC,NA,TRBJ2-7,NA,TRBV10-3
CASSTAAGVRTDEQFF,TGTGCCAGTAGTACGGCTGCGGGAGTTAGGACGGATGAGCAGTTCTTC,NA,TRBJ2-1,TRBD2,TRBV19
CASRLAGGNTGELFF,TGCGCCAGCAGATTAGCGGGAGGAAACACCGGGGAGCTGTTTTTT,NA,TRBJ2-2,TRBD2,TRBV5-1
CASSVSLAGVNNEQFF,TGTGCCAGCAGCGTAAGTCTTGCGGGAGTTAATAATGAGCAGTTCTTC,NA,TRBJ2-1,TRBD2,TRBV9
CASSDESASDTQYF,TGTGCCAGCAGCGATGAGAGCGCTTCCGATACGCAGTATTTT,NA,TRBJ2-3,NA,TRBV9
CASNRGLADFSSYNEQFF,TGTGCCAGTAACAGAGGCCTAGCGGATTTCAGCTCCTACAATGAGCAGTTCTTC,NA,TRBJ2-1,TRBD2,TRBV19
CASSSPLGSPYF,TGTGCCAGCAGCTCTCCCTTGGGTAGCCCGTACTTC,once,TRBJ2-7,NA,TRBV11-2
CASSRLTSGDSYEQYF,TGTGCCAGCAGCCGGCTGACTAGCGGTGATTCCTACGAGCAGTACTTC,NA,TRBJ2-7,TRBD2,TRBV7-9
CASSLVASDTGELFF,TGTGCCAGCAGCTTAGTCGCGAGCGACACCGGGGAGCTGTTTTTT,NA,TRBJ2-2,NA,TRBV7-2
CASSLREQYNEQFF,TGTGCCAGCAGTCTGCGGGAGCAATACAATGAGCAGTTCTTC,NA,TRBJ2-1,TRBD2,TRBV27
CASSPGRRGLSNQPQHF,TGTGCCAGCAGCCCGGGTCGGCGGGGTTTAAGCAATCAGCCCCAGCATTTT,few,TRBJ1-5,NA,TRBV7-2
CAISEAGSNYGYTF,TGTGCCATCAGTGAGGCGGGGAGTAACTATGGCTACACCTTC,NA,TRBJ1-2,NA,TRBV10-3
CASRHHRGYGEKLFF,TGTGCCAGCAGGCATCACAGGGGTTACGGTGAAAAACTGTTTTTT,NA,TRBJ1-4,TRBD1,TRBV6-6
CASRPDRLRAGELFF,TGTGCCAGCAGACCGGACAGGTTGAGGGCCGGGGAGCTGTTTTTT,NA,TRBJ2-2,TRBD1,TRBV6-5